Below are 18 T cell receptor beta chains sequenced from a single sample in a study of T cell changes during pregnancy in multiple sclerosis. The data were produced by immunoSEQ multiplex PCR, yet TCRdb's version contains in-frame clones alone and is incomplete. Here the sample spans more than 45,000 clones, over 80% being singletons. Sample: CD4+ T cells from peripheral blood mononuclear cells, taken after pregnancy. The receptors were sampled from a female donor with multiple sclerosis, enrolled in a pregnancy study.

The rearrangement links TRBV4-1 to TRBJ1-3; D gene ambiguous. The CDR3 is made up of 15 amino acids. Germline values: CDR1 MGHRA, CDR2 YSYEKL. The V and J ends lost 3 bases and 0 bases respectively, with 9 bases between them. CDR3 loop: CASSQPLSSGNTIYF. The CDR3 DNA follows: TGCGCCAGCAGCCAGCCTTTGAGCTCTGGAAACACCATATATTTT.

This chain joins TRBV29-1 and TRBJ1-4; no clear D gene. V lost 4 bases and J lost 10, with 22 bases in between. This CDR3 contains 15 residues. Per germline, CDR1 SQVTM and CDR2 ANQGSEA. The CDR3 is CSVGFGSASYGKLFF. The CDR3 DNA sequence: TGCAGCGTTGGATTCGGGTCTGCCAGTTATGGAAAACTGTTTTTT.

The V and J genes are TRBV7-2 and TRBJ1-5, with 10 bases fitting TRBD1. J lost 6 bases, V lost 5 bases, and 10 bases had no gene match. CDR3 length: 16 amino acids. Germline values: CDR1 SGHTA, CDR2 FQGNSA. The CDR3 loop reads CASSPPTGGLFQPQHF. CDR3 sequence (DNA): TGTGCCAGCAGCCCACCGACAGGGGGCCTATTTCAGCCCCAGCATTTT.

A single count supports this clone. The V and J genes are TRBV10-3 and TRBJ1-5; D not resolved. This CDR3 contains 16 residues. Germline CDR1 ENHRY, CDR2 SYGVKD. V lost 2 bases to trimming and J lost 2 bases, with 13 bases between them. The CDR3 region is CAISERVVWGNQPQHF. The CDR3 DNA sequence: TGTGCCATCAGTGAGCGGGTAGTATGGGGCAATCAGCCCCAGCATTTT.

The V gene is TRBV14, the J gene TRBJ2-1; maybe TRBD2 (7 bases). There are 17 residues in the CDR3. V was clipped by 1 base and J by 5 bases, with 18 bases between them. The V gene's germline CDR1 is SGHDN and CDR2 FVKESK. Here the CDR3 reads CASSQVGGPGAHNEQFF. In DNA, the CDR3 is TGTGCCAGCAGCCAAGTCGGGGGGCCGGGTGCACACAATGAGCAGTTCTTC.

In this sample, this clone turned up once. The J gene is TRBJ1-2, the V gene TRBV9; 8 bases map to TRBD1. The germline gives CDR1 SGDLS, CDR2 YYNGEE. The CDR3 consists of 17 residues. The junction had 16 bases not matched to a gene; V was cut back by 1 base and J by 8 bases. The CDR3 nucleotides are TGTGCCAGCAGCGTACAACCCACAGGGGGACTCTCGGGCGGCTACACCTTC. It encodes CASSVQPTGGLSGGYTF.

The chain is built from TRBV19 and TRBJ1-2, with 7 bases aligning to TRBD1. The V gene end was trimmed by 2 bases and the J gene end by 8 bases; junction bases not matched to a gene: 2. The CDR3 sequence is 12 residues long. In germline, CDR1 is LNHDA, CDR2 SQIVND (reference sequence). The CDR3 is CASSIRGQGYTF. The CDR3 DNA sequence: TGTGCCAGTAGTATAAGGGGGCAGGGCTACACCTTC.

This chain links TRBV7-9 with TRBJ1-2, with 7 bases matching TRBD1. V was pared by 5 bases and J by 5 bases, with 8 bases of the junction left unmatched. The CDR3 is 14 amino acids. The V gene's germline CDR1 is SEHNR and CDR2 FQNEAQ (reference sequence). The CDR3 reads CASSPRGTVYGYTF. The CDR3 DNA reads TGTGCCAGCAGCCCCCGTGGGACAGTATATGGCTACACCTTC.

The chain uses TRBV9 and TRBJ1-1; 7 positions agree with TRBD1. This CDR3 spans 16 amino acids. V shed 3 bases, J shed 0 bases, and the junction held 8 bases outside the gene matches. Germline V lookup: CDR1 SGDLS, CDR2 YYNGEE. The CDR3 coding sequence is TGTGCCAGCAGCGCCGACTGGGACAGCATGAACACTGAAGCTTTCTTT. Protein product: CASSADWDSMNTEAFF.

This chain connects TRBV5-4 to TRBJ2-5; D might be TRBD2 (6 bases). V gave up 2 bases and J gave up 0 bases, with 8 bases separating them. The CDR3 length is 14 residues. Germline V gene sequence: CDR1 SGHNT, CDR2 YYREEE (reference sequence). The CDR3 sequence: CASSFGGHQETQYF. The CDR3 DNA sequence: TGTGCCAGCAGCTTCGGGGGACACCAAGAGACCCAGTACTTC.

The rearrangement links TRBV28 to TRBJ2-3; 7 bases agree with TRBD2. J lost 1 base, V lost 2 bases, and 0 bases had no gene match. This CDR3 comprises 14 residues. The germline V gene has CDR1 MDHEN and CDR2 SYDVKM. In nucleotides, the CDR3 is TGTGCCAGCAGTTTAGCGGGGGGCACAGATACGCAGTATTTT. Its translation is CASSLAGGTDTQYF.

The V call is TRBV6-5, the J call TRBJ1-1; D is ambiguous. The CDR3 is 13 amino acids. V was cut by 5 bases and J by 0 bases, with 7 bases left in between. Germline lookup yields CDR1 MNHEY and CDR2 SVGAGI. CDR3 region: CASSRTVNTEAFF. Here the CDR3 DNA reads TGTGCCAGCAGTAGAACAGTGAACACTGAAGCTTTCTTT.

CDR3 coding DNA: TGTGCCAGCAGCATACAGGGATTCTCCTACAATGAGCAGTTCTTC. Translation gives CASSIQGFSYNEQFF. The chain carries TRBV2 and TRBJ2-1, with D tentatively TRBD1 (6 bases). V gave up 6 bases and J gave up 0 bases, with 12 bases separating them. Germline V gene lookup returns CDR1 SNHLY and CDR2 FYNNEI. The CDR3 extends over 15 amino acids.

The CDR3 bases are TGCGCCAGCAGCTCACTTAATGAGCAGTTCTTC. It codes for CASSSLNEQFF. The chain employs TRBV5-1 and TRBJ2-1, with D unclear. Between the trimmed V and J ends, which lost 3 bases and 7 bases, there was a span of 5 bases. Per germline, CDR1 SGHRS and CDR2 YFSETQ. This CDR3 is 11 amino acids long.

The chain carries TRBV11-2 and TRBJ2-5, with TRBD2 as a possible D gene (7 bases). Between the trimmed V and J ends, which lost 8 bases and 1 base, there was a span of 17 bases. The CDR3 contains 15 residues. The germline gives CDR1 SGHAT, CDR2 FQNNGV. The CDR3, as DNA: TGTGCCAGCTCCGCCGGGGGGCGCCCCCAAGAGACCCAGTACTTC. This sequence encodes CASSAGGRPQETQYF.

V gene TRBV6-6 combines with J gene TRBJ2-7; D is possibly TRBD1 (6 bases). With 0 bases removed from V and 4 bases from J, the gap between germline ends came to 13 bases. Germline CDR1 is MNHNY and CDR2 is SVGAGI (reference sequence). The CDR3 contains 15 residues. CDR3 loop: CASSYSGGREYEQYF. CDR3 in DNA: TGTGCCAGCAGTTACTCTGGGGGCCGGGAATACGAGCAGTACTTC.

This chain joins TRBV7-3 and TRBJ2-6; possible D gene TRBD2, 6 bases. The germline CDR1 and CDR2 sequences are SGHTA and FQGTGA. V was clipped by 9 bases and J by 1 base, with 7 bases between them. The CDR3 consists of 13 residues. The CDR3 DNA is TGTGCCAGTGGAGGGTCTGGGGCCAACGTCCTGACTTTC. It codes for CASGGSGANVLTF.

The chain has TRBV25-1 and TRBJ1-2; D possibly corresponds to TRBD1 (5 bases). Trimming removed 3 bases at V and 6 bases at J, with 14 bases between. This CDR3 has 14 amino acids. Germline CDR1 and CDR2: MGHDK and SYGVNS. This CDR3 is CASSDRRQHDGYTF. The CDR3 DNA is TGTGCCAGCAGTGACCGAAGACAGCACGATGGCTACACCTTC.